There are many counts of the clone carrying this T cell receptor beta chain. Its target is unknown. It was with unique molecular identifiers that the TCRbeta library was prepared. Each CDR3 protein is one row after TCRdb ran MiXCR on the PCR reads. The sample shows 500,000 to 650,000 distinct CDR3 sequences, 10% to 15% of them seen only once. The data were taken from a study of T-cell reconstitution after alpha-beta-depleted transplantation in children. Findings and limits, study-wide: Where some patients showed high TCRbeta diversity at day 60, it came from recipient T cells and thymic progenitors that had survived. Fresh T-cell production supplied most of the T-cell counts and diversity seen one year after transplant. Expanded graft clones, several hundred of them, were reportedly the source of alpha-beta T cells about two months after transplant.

This CDR3 has 12 amino acids. Trimming took 6 bases from V and 10 from J, leaving 10 bases between them. The V and J genes are TRBV12-3 or TRBV12-4 and TRBJ1-6; D possibly corresponds to TRBD1 (5 bases). The sample in question was PBMCs, mostly from graft donor cells, obtained 360 days after TCRalphabeta/CD19-depleted stem cell transplant. The clonotype was recovered from a male patient younger than 18 who had a stem cell transplant for acute myeloid leukemia, so the T cells may come from the graft donor. The CDR3 nucleotides are TGTGCCAGCAGCCCTGGGGGGTCACCCCTCCACTTT. As protein: CASSPGGSPLHF.